This is a list of T cell receptor beta chains from one sample in a study of T cell clonotyping in hematopoietic cell transplantation. The method was immunoSEQ multiplex PCR; TCRdb's version includes in-frame clones alone and lacks a portion of them. The sample has about 9,000 clones; 65% to 85% are singletons. Specimen: peripheral blood mononuclear cells, collected before stem cell transplant. These receptors originate from a man in his 60s with acute myeloid leukemia. Some clones in this sample may be carry-over from other donors' samples. Both conserved end residues are part of each CDR3. A D gene is named only where the DNA matches it firmly. A clone size is listed for some rows: how often the clone was seen (once, few, many), or a class if it is expanded.

j_call clone_size d_call v_call cdr3_aa cdr3_nt
TRBJ1-3 - - TRBV30 CAWSVGSISGNTIYF TGTGCCTGGAGTGTCGGATCGATCTCTGGAAACACCATATATTTT
TRBJ2-5 - TRBD2 TRBV9 CASSPSAGGPQETQYF TGTGCCAGCAGCCCCTCAGCGGGAGGGCCCCAAGAGACCCAGTACTTC
TRBJ1-1 - - TRBV7-3 CASSAGNSYTEAFF TGTGCCAGCAGCGCTGGGAACAGTTACACTGAAGCTTTCTTT
TRBJ2-2 few - TRBV13 CASSPEGGDTGELFF TGTGCCAGCAGCCCAGAGGGCGGAGACACCGGGGAGCTGTTTTTT
TRBJ2-5 - TRBD2 TRBV5-4 CASSLGLASQETQYF TGTGCCAGCAGCTTAGGACTAGCCAGTCAAGAGACCCAGTACTTC
TRBJ2-3 - TRBD2 TRBV14 CASSQARRELADTQYF TGTGCCAGCAGCCAAGCCCGGCGGGAGTTAGCAGATACGCAGTATTTT
TRBJ2-7 - TRBD2 TRBV10-3 CAISPQASGKEQYF TGTGCCATCAGTCCCCAGGCTAGCGGGAAAGAGCAGTACTTC
TRBJ1-5 - - TRBV6-1 CASSPQAARPQHF TGTGCCAGCAGTCCCCAGGCCGCCCGGCCCCAGCATTTT
TRBJ2-5 - - TRBV7-3 CASSLKVTETQYF TGTGCCAGCAGTTTAAAGGTCACAGAGACCCAGTACTTC
TRBJ2-5 - - TRBV11-2 CASSLGYGAETQYF TGTGCCAGCAGCTTAGGGTATGGGGCTGAGACCCAGTACTTC
TRBJ2-3 - TRBD1 TRBV9 CASAVGIQGADTQYF TGTGCCAGCGCGGTGGGGATTCAGGGGGCAGATACGCAGTATTTT
TRBJ1-1 - - TRBV20-1 CSRGGTEAFF TGCAGTCGCGGCGGTACTGAAGCTTTCTTT
TRBJ1-5 few TRBD1 TRBV10-3 CAISESTGKSNQPQHF TGTGCCATCAGTGAGTCGACAGGGAAAAGCAATCAGCCCCAGCATTTT
TRBJ2-1 - TRBD2 TRBV27 CASSPYPSGTSRFF TGTGCCAGCAGTCCGTATCCATCCGGGACTAGTCGGTTCTTC
TRBJ2-7 - TRBD2 TRBV11-2 CASSLTGGPNEQYF TGTGCCAGCAGCTTGACGGGAGGGCCCAACGAGCAGTACTTC
TRBJ2-3 - - TRBV5-1 CASSLAVPSTDTQYF TGCGCCAGCAGCTTGGCCGTACCGAGCACAGATACGCAGTATTTT
TRBJ1-1 - - TRBV11-2 CASSFSSRGNTEAFF TGTGCCAGCAGCTTTTCCTCGAGGGGTAACACTGAAGCTTTCTTT
TRBJ2-1 - TRBD1 TRBV4-1 CASSSNPGTGYNEQFF TGCGCCAGCAGCTCAAACCCGGGGACAGGATACAATGAGCAGTTCTTC
TRBJ2-7 - TRBD2 TRBV5-8 CASSLGTSGSYEQYF TGTGCCAGCAGCCTTGGGACTAGCGGATCCTACGAGCAGTACTTC
TRBJ2-2 - - TRBV5-1 CASSLDGSNTGELFF TGCGCCAGCAGCTTGGACGGTTCGAACACCGGGGAGCTGTTTTTT
TRBJ1-4 - - TRBV5-1 CASSLGQQNEKLFF TGCGCCAGCAGCTTGGGACAGCAAAATGAAAAACTGTTTTTT
TRBJ2-1 - TRBD2 TRBV7-2 CASTKSGSSYNEQFF TGTGCCAGCACCAAAAGCGGGAGCTCCTACAATGAGCAGTTCTTC
TRBJ1-1 - - TRBV6-5 CASSYLQGGTEAFF TGTGCCAGCAGTTACCTACAGGGAGGCACTGAAGCTTTCTTT
TRBJ1-1 - - TRBV6-5 CASSYGLYTEAFF TGTGCCAGCAGTTACGGGCTATACACTGAAGCTTTCTTT
TRBJ2-6 - - TRBV2 CASSERGSGANVLTF TGTGCCAGCAGTGAACGAGGGTCCGGGGCCAACGTCCTGACTTTC
TRBJ2-1 - - TRBV30 CAWRNYNEQFF TGTGCCTGGAGAAACTACAATGAGCAGTTCTTC
TRBJ1-2 - TRBD1 TRBV5-4 CASSSNRGLNYGYTF TGTGCCAGCAGCTCCAACAGGGGATTAAACTATGGCTACACCTTC
TRBJ1-1 - - TRBV7-2 CASSSSRGTEAFF TGTGCCAGCAGCTCCTCCCGGGGGACTGAAGCTTTCTTT
TRBJ1-5 - - TRBV2 CASSEVNINQPQHF TGTGCCAGCAGTGAAGTTAACATCAATCAGCCCCAGCATTTT
TRBJ2-7 few - TRBV9 CASTPGGASYEQYF TGTGCCAGCACCCCAGGGGGGGCCTCCTACGAGCAGTACTTC
TRBJ2-7 once TRBD1 TRBV6-1 CASRKQGAQSEQYF TGTGCCAGCAGGAAGCAGGGGGCGCAGAGCGAGCAGTACTTC
TRBJ2-7 - TRBD2 TRBV7-2 CASSLEATSGSYEQYF TGTGCCAGCAGCTTAGAGGCGACTAGCGGCTCCTACGAGCAGTACTTC
TRBJ2-7 - TRBD1 TRBV23-1 CASMDRGNEQYF TGCGCCAGCATGGACAGGGGAAACGAGCAGTACTTC
TRBJ1-5 - - TRBV5-8 CASSLGQGLGPQHF TGTGCCAGCAGCTTGGGGCAGGGGCTTGGACCCCAGCATTTT
TRBJ2-3 - TRBD2 TRBV6-5 CASGGTSGGTDTQYF TGTGCCAGCGGGGGGACTAGCGGGGGCACAGATACGCAGTATTTT
TRBJ2-5 - - TRBV5-1 CASSPVYQETQYF TGCGCCAGCAGCCCAGTCTATCAAGAGACCCAGTACTTC
TRBJ2-5 - TRBD1 TRBV5-1 CASSLAGGDQETQYF TGCGCCAGCAGCTTGGCAGGGGGAGACCAAGAGACCCAGTACTTC
TRBJ1-2 few TRBD1 TRBV10-3 CAIRPGQVYGYTF TGTGCCATCAGACCGGGACAGGTATATGGCTACACCTTC
TRBJ1-1 - TRBD1 TRBV5-1 CASSLTGATNTEAFF TGCGCCAGCAGCTTGACAGGGGCCACGAACACTGAAGCTTTCTTT
TRBJ2-1 - - TRBV7-2 CASSLEGQKTYEQFF TGTGCCAGCAGCTTAGAAGGACAGAAGACCTATGAGCAGTTCTTC
TRBJ1-2 - TRBD1 TRBV5-1 CASRQGLNYGYTF TGCGCCAGCAGACAGGGGTTAAACTATGGCTACACCTTC